This T cell receptor (beta chain) emerged from a study of shared clonotypes between healthy human individuals. In the study overall: The study drew on two women and three men aged 18 to 49 as donors.

Assay used: immunoSEQ multiplex PCR; TCRdb lists only in-frame clones, some missing. The sample carries about 690,000 clones, around 90% recorded once. V lost 0 bases and J lost 0, with 11 bases in between. The CDR3 has 16 residues. From germline, CDR1 is MGHRA and CDR2 YSYEKL. Sequenced material: memory CD8+ T cells from PBMCs. Subset described: CD45RO+ cells pooled with CCR7-negative TemRA cells. The clonotype comes from a man younger than 35 in good health. Some clones in this sample may be carry-over from other donors' samples. The V gene is TRBV4-1, the J gene TRBJ1-2; D may be TRBD1 (6 bases). CDR3 sequence (DNA): TGCGCCAGCAGCCAAGAGTGGGGGCCCGCTAACTATGGCTACACCTTC. Amino acids: CASSQEWGPANYGYTF.